The 24 T cell receptor beta chains below were found in one sample sequenced in a study of blood T cell repertoires in COVID-19. Generated by immunoSEQ multiplex PCR, the TCRdb table keeps only in-frame clones and is missing some. The sample has about 99,000 clones, 85% to 90% seen once; the top ten hold about 1.9%. Material: peripheral blood. The receptors originated from a man between 45 and 60 years old with COVID-19, enrolled during active disease.

The rearrangement joins TRBV7-9 to TRBJ1-6; no clear D gene. Germline CDR1 is SEHNR and CDR2 is FQNEAQ (reference sequence). This CDR3 region has 14 residues. V dropped 4 bases and J dropped 8 bases, with 12 bases sitting between them. The CDR3: CASSSGVKDSPLHF. Here the CDR3 DNA reads TGTGCCAGCAGCTCCGGGGTTAAAGATTCACCCCTCCACTTT.

This chain joins TRBV5-1 and TRBJ2-2, with 8 bases fitting TRBD1. Germline V CDR1 and CDR2: SGHRS, YFSETQ. This CDR3 is built from 16 residues. After removal of 1 base from V and 2 bases from J, the junction contained 4 bases not matched to a gene. CDR3 sequence (DNA): TGCGCCAGCAGCTTGTTCGGACAGGGTAACACCGGGGAGCTGTTTTTT. It yields the protein CASSLFGQGNTGELFF.

The rearrangement joins TRBV9 to TRBJ2-3, with 10 bases that match TRBD2. The ends lost 0 bases at V and 3 bases at J; junction bases unmatched: 1. The CDR3 contains 15 residues. CDR1 and CDR2 from the germline V gene are SGDLS and YYNGEE. The CDR3 region has the DNA TGTGCCAGCAGCGTAGTAGCGGGGGGAACAGATACGCAGTATTTT. Translated, it gives CASSVVAGGTDTQYF.

The CDR3, as DNA: TGTGCCAGCAGTTTACGCGGACAGGGCCTGGGCACTGAAGCTTTCTTT. Protein product: CASSLRGQGLGTEAFF. The V and J genes are TRBV28 and TRBJ1-1; 8 nucleotides line up with TRBD1. The CDR3 is 16 residues long. Germline V lookup: CDR1 MDHEN, CDR2 SYDVKM. The V gene end was trimmed by 2 bases and the J gene end by 4 bases; junction bases not matched to a gene: 9.

This clone came up a few times. The chain joins TRBV18 to TRBJ2-5, with D possibly matching TRBD1 (6 bases). This CDR3 spans 15 amino acids. V dropped 3 bases and J dropped 0 bases, with 11 bases sitting between them. Looked up from germline, CDR1 is KGHSH and CDR2 is LQKENI. CDR3 protein: CASSPNRVNQETQYF. The CDR3 nucleotides are TGTGCCAGCTCACCTAACAGGGTCAACCAAGAGACCCAGTACTTC.

The rearrangement uses TRBV30 and TRBJ2-1, with TRBD2 identical over 8 bases. V lost 3 bases and J lost 2; bases outside the gene matches: 9. The CDR3 length is 16 residues. Germline V gene lookup returns CDR1 GTSNPN and CDR2 SVGIG (reference sequence). In nucleotides, the CDR3 is TGTGCCTGGAGGGTTAGCGGGATCTCCGCCTACAATGAGCAGTTCTTC. It yields the protein CAWRVSGISAYNEQFF.

The J gene is TRBJ1-5, the V gene TRBV5-5; D unclear. V shed 5 bases and J shed 0 bases, with 21 bases lying between them. The CDR3 covers 18 residues. Germline lookup yields CDR1 SGHKS and CDR2 YYEKEE (reference sequence). DNA for the CDR3: TGTGCCAGCAGAATTGACCCCGGGAGGCAGAATAGCAATCAGCCCCAGCATTTT. Its protein is CASRIDPGRQNSNQPQHF. Full variable domain (missing parts from reference TRBV5-5 and TRBJ1-5): DAGVTQSPTHLIKTRGQQVTLRCSPISGHKSVSWYQQVLGQGPQFIFQYYEKEERGRGNFPDRFSARQFPNYSSELNVNALLLGDSALYLCASRIDPGRQNSNQPQHFGDGTRLSIL.

V usage is TRBV7-2 and J usage is TRBJ1-1; D is possibly TRBD1 (5 bases). Trimming shortened V by 5 bases and J by 1 base, and 14 bases separated the two germline ends. The CDR3 extends over 15 amino acids. Germline V gene data show CDR1 as SGHTA and CDR2 as FQGNSA. In nucleotides, the CDR3 is TGTGCCAGCAGCCCTCGACAGAATTCGAACACTGAAGCTTTCTTT. Translated, it gives CASSPRQNSNTEAFF.

Only a few counts were recorded for this clone. The gene calls are TRBV28 and TRBJ2-7; 8 bases are a match to TRBD1. The CDR3 has 15 residues. From germline, CDR1 is MDHEN and CDR2 SYDVKM. Unmatched junction bases numbered 9, after V lost 6 bases and J lost 2 bases. CDR3 sequence (DNA): TGTGCCAGCAGACCGGACAGGGAGATTACCTACGAGCAGTACTTC. Amino acid sequence: CASRPDREITYEQYF.

This clone was detected only a few times. The V gene is TRBV3-1 (or the pseudogene TRBV3-2), the J gene TRBJ2-7; 7 nucleotides agree with TRBD2. CDR3 size: 15 residues. Germline V gene lookup returns CDR1 LGHDT and CDR2 YNNKEL (reference sequence). V was clipped by 0 bases and J by 3 bases; unmatched bases: 5. CDR3 residues: CASSQDRLAVYEQYF. The CDR3 DNA follows: TGTGCCAGCAGCCAAGACAGGCTAGCGGTCTACGAGCAGTACTTC.

The J gene is TRBJ1-2, the V gene TRBV4-1, with D tentatively TRBD1 (5 bases). V lost 4 bases to trimming and J lost 7 bases, with 16 bases between them. Germline V gene lookup returns CDR1 MGHRA and CDR2 YSYEKL. This CDR3 is 14 amino acids long. This CDR3 reads CASSRTWGEAGYTF. CDR3 bases: TGCGCCAGCAGCCGGACCTGGGGGGAAGCTGGCTACACCTTC.

This clone was counted once. The chain employs TRBV4-2 and TRBJ2-2; unclear D gene. V lost 0 bases to trimming and J lost 2 bases, with 7 bases between them. The CDR3 runs 15 residues. Germline V gene data show CDR1 as LGHNA and CDR2 as YNFKEQ. CDR3 residues: CASSQESRNTGELFF. CDR3 bases: TGTGCCAGCAGCCAAGAAAGTAGAAACACCGGGGAGCTGTTTTTT.

The chain uses TRBV7-9 and TRBJ1-2; D remains unclear. This CDR3 comprises 13 residues. Germline CDR1 reads SEHNR; CDR2 reads FQNEAQ (reference sequence). Trimming stripped 1 base from V and 6 bases from J, with 9 bases between. The CDR3 DNA reads as TGTGCCAGCAGCTTAGGGAGCCGGCATGGCTACACCTTC. Protein sequence: CASSLGSRHGYTF.

This clone was counted once. V is TRBV5-1 and J is TRBJ2-7; 7 bases are shared with TRBD1. The V segment lost 4 bases and the J segment 1 base; nucleotides outside the gene matches: 11. Germline CDR1 reads SGHRS; CDR2 reads YFSETQ. The CDR3 extends over 16 amino acids. Here the CDR3 reads CASSRGEGRGSYEQYF. CDR3 nucleotides: TGCGCCAGCAGCCGGGGAGAAGGCAGGGGGTCCTACGAGCAGTACTTC.

The gene calls are TRBV19 and TRBJ2-7; 9 bases line up with TRBD1. Germline-derived CDR1 and CDR2 are LNHDA and SQIVND (reference sequence). V lost 6 bases, J lost 4 bases, and 7 bases stayed unmatched. The CDR3 totals 14 residues. The CDR3 DNA is TGTGCCAGTAGCCGGGACAGGGTTGATTACGAGCAGTACTTC. Protein product: CASSRDRVDYEQYF. The full variable domain, its missing parts supplied by reference TRBV19 and TRBJ2-7, is DGGITQSPKYLFRKEGQNVTLSCEQNLNHDAMYWYRQDPGQGLRLIYYSQIVNDFQKGDIAEGYSVSREKKESFPLTVTSAQKNPTAFYLCASSRDRVDYEQYFGPGTRLTVT.

In DNA, the CDR3 is TGTGCCAGTAGTGGAAAACCGGGACAGGGATATCGTAGCAATCAGCCCCAGCATTTT. It is translated as CASSGKPGQGYRSNQPQHF. The V and J genes are TRBV19 and TRBJ1-5; the match to TRBD1 covers 9 bases. With V trimmed by 5 bases and J by 0 bases, 14 bases remained unmatched. The CDR3 has 19 amino acids. Germline loops: CDR1 LNHDA, CDR2 SQIVND (reference sequence).

The count of this clone is one. CDR3 in amino acids: CATSGGGEQYF. As DNA, the CDR3 is TGTGCCACCAGTGGGGGAGGCGAGCAGTACTTC. This rearrangement joins TRBV24-1 to TRBJ2-7; D perhaps matches TRBD2 (6 bases). The CDR3 totals 11 residues. Trimming cost V 5 bases and J 6 bases, with 7 bases left between them. CDR1 KGHDR and CDR2 SFDVKD come from the germline V gene.

This clone appeared once. The chain joins TRBV19 to TRBJ1-1; TRBD1 agrees at 8 bases. With V trimmed by 3 bases and J by 3 bases, 0 bases remained unmatched. The CDR3 is made up of 13 amino acids. Germline CDR1 reads LNHDA; CDR2 reads SQIVND (reference sequence). CDR3 nucleotide sequence: TGTGCCAGTAGTATGGACAGGGACACTGAAGCTTTCTTT. Translating gives CASSMDRDTEAFF.

The rearrangement uses TRBV6-5 and TRBJ2-7; tentative D call: TRBD2 (7 bases). The V and J ends lost 6 bases and 7 bases respectively, with 13 bases between them. This CDR3 has 12 amino acids. CDR1 is MNHEY and CDR2 is SVGAGI in the germline V gene. The DNA for the CDR3 is TGTGCCAGCAGGGGGGGGCCCTTGGAGCAGTACTTC. Amino acid sequence: CASRGGPLEQYF.

The chain has TRBV5-1 and TRBJ1-2; a weak D match, TRBD1 (6 bases). The CDR3 extends over 13 amino acids. V was shortened by 4 bases and J by 4 bases, with 11 bases between the two germline ends. Germline CDR1 is SGHRS and CDR2 is YFSETQ. CDR3 in amino acids: CASSADRLYGYTF. The CDR3, as DNA: TGCGCCAGCAGCGCGGACAGACTCTATGGCTACACCTTC.

The rearrangement joins TRBV27 to TRBJ1-5, with D uncertain. V shed 7 bases and J shed 2 bases, with 6 bases lying between them. Germline V CDR1 and CDR2: MNHEY, SMNVEV (reference sequence). The CDR3 runs 12 residues. CDR3 nucleotide sequence: TGTGCCAGCAAACGGGGCAATCAGCCCCAGCATTTT. Protein product: CASKRGNQPQHF.

The genes are TRBV2 and TRBJ2-1, with D possibly TRBD1 on 5 matching bases. Trimming removed 8 bases from V and 7 bases from J, with 18 bases in between. CDR1 is SNHLY, CDR2 FYNNEI, per germline. The CDR3 extends over 14 amino acids. CDR3 DNA: TGTGCCAGCCAGAGACAGTTCCAACGGAATGAGCAGTTCTTC. As protein: CASQRQFQRNEQFF.

The rearrangement joins TRBV18 to TRBJ1-1, with D possibly being TRBD1 (5 bases). Germline V lookup: CDR1 KGHSH, CDR2 LQKENI. The CDR3 runs 14 residues. V was trimmed by 0 bases and J by 5 bases, leaving 10 bases between them. CDR3 loop: CASSPPGSGTEAFF. Here the CDR3 DNA reads TGTGCCAGCTCACCACCGGGGTCAGGGACTGAAGCTTTCTTT.

V is TRBV7-9 and J is TRBJ1-1, with D perhaps matching TRBD1 (5 bases). Germline-derived CDR1 and CDR2 are SEHNR and FQNEAQ (reference sequence). V was trimmed by 4 bases and J by 5 bases, leaving 14 bases between them. The CDR3 consists of 14 residues. The CDR3 loop reads CASSSKARDTEAFF. Here the CDR3 DNA reads TGTGCCAGCAGCTCCAAAGCCAGGGATACTGAAGCTTTCTTT.